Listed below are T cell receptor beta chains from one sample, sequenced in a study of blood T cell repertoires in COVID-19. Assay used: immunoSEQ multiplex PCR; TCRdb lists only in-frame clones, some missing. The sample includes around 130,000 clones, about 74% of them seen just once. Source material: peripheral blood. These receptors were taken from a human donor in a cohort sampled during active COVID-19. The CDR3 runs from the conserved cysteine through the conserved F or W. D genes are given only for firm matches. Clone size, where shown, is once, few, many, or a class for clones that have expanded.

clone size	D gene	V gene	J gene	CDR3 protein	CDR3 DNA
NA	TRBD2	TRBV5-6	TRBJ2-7	CASSLRLAGGGSYEQYF	TGTGCCAGCAGCTTGAGGCTAGCGGGGGGAGGGTCCTACGAGCAGTACTTC
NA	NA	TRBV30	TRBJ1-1	CAWSSLDWQGGVVYTEAFF	TGTGCCTGGAGTTCGCTGGATTGGCAGGGTGGTGTGGTCTACACTGAAGCTTTCTTT
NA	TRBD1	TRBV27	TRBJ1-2	CASSLNWGDSNYGYTF	TGTGCCAGCAGTTTGAATTGGGGGGACAGTAACTATGGCTACACCTTC
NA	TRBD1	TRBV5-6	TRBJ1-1	CASSLEPGQGPMNTEAFF	TGTGCCAGCAGCTTGGAACCGGGACAGGGGCCCATGAACACTGAAGCTTTCTTT
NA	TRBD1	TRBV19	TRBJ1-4	CASSTNLGTGESEKLFF	TGTGCCAGTAGTACAAATCTCGGGACAGGGGAAAGTGAAAAACTGTTTTTT
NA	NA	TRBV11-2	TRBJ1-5	CASSFDRYQPQHF	TGTGCCAGCAGCTTTGACAGGTATCAGCCCCAGCATTTT
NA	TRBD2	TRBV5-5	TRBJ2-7	CASSLREGSWEQYF	TGTGCCAGCAGCTTGAGGGAGGGTTCCTGGGAGCAGTACTTC
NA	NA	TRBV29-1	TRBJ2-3	CSVAVGTSTDTQYF	TGCAGCGTCGCAGTAGGGACTAGCACAGATACGCAGTATTTT
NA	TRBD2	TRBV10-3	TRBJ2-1	CAISDILAGGNNEQFF	TGTGCCATCAGTGATATACTAGCGGGTGGGAACAATGAGCAGTTCTTC
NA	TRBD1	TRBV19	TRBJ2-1	CASSVRDSLSNEQFF	TGTGCCAGTAGTGTCAGGGACAGTCTAAGCAATGAGCAGTTCTTC
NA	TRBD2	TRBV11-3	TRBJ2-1	CASSSGLAGGNEQFF	TGTGCCAGCAGCTCTGGACTAGCGGGAGGCAATGAGCAGTTCTTC
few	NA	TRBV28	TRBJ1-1	CASSQGTEAFF	TGTGCCAGCAGCCAGGGCACTGAAGCTTTCTTT
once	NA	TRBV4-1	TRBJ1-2	CASSQEGEGFIYGYTF	TGCGCCAGCAGCCAAGAGGGCGAGGGTTTTATTTATGGCTACACCTTC
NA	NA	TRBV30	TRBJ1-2	CAWSHLTGVSNYGYTF	TGTGCCTGGAGCCATCTCACCGGGGTTTCTAACTATGGCTACACCTTC
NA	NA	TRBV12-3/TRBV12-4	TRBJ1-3	CASISGSGNTIYF	TGTGCCAGCATCTCCGGGTCTGGAAACACCATATATTTT
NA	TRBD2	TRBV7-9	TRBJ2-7	CASSLHAGGPDEQYF	TGTGCCAGCAGCTTACACGCGGGGGGGCCTGACGAGCAGTACTTC
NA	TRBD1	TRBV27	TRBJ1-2	CASSLAAGGNYGYTF	TGTGCCAGCAGTTTAGCGGCAGGGGGTAACTATGGCTACACCTTC